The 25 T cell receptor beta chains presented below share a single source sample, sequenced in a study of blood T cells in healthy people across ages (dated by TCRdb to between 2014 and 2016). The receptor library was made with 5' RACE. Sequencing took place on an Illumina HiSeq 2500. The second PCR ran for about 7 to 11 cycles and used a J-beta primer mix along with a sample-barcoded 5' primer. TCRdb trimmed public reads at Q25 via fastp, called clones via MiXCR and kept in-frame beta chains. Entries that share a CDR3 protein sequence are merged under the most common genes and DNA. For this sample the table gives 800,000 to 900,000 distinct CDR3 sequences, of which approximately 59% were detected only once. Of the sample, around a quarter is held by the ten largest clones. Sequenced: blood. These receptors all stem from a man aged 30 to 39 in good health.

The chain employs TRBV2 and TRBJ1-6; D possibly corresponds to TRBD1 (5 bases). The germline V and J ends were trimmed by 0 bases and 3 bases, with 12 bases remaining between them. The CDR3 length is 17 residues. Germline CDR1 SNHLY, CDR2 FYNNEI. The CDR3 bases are TGTGCCAGCAGTGAAGCGCTTCTGGGGGACTATAATTCACCCCTCCACTTT. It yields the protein CASSEALLGDYNSPLHF.

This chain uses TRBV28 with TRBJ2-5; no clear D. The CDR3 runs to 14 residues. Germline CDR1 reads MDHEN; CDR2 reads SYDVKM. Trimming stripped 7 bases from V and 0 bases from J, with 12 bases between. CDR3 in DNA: TGTGCCAGCAACCGGGCCTTGTACCAAGAGACCCAGTACTTC. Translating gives CASNRALYQETQYF.

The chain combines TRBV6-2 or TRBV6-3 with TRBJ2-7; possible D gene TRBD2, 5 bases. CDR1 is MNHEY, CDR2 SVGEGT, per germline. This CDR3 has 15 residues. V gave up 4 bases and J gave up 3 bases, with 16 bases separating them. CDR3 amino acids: CASSSGSSLVYEQYF. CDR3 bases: TGTGCCAGCAGTTCGGGAAGCTCCCTCGTCTACGAGCAGTACTTC.

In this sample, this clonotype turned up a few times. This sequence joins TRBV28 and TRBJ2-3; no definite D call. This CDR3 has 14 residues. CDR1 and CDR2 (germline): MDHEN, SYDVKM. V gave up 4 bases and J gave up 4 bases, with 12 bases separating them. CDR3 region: CASSSDRFPDTQYF. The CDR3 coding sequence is TGTGCCAGCAGTTCCGATCGGTTCCCAGATACGCAGTATTTT.

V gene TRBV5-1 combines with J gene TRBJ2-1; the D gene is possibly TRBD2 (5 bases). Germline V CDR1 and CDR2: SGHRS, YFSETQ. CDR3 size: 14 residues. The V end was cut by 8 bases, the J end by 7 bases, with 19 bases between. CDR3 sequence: CASKLADGLNEQFF. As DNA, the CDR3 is TGCGCCAGTAAGCTAGCCGATGGGTTAAATGAGCAGTTCTTC. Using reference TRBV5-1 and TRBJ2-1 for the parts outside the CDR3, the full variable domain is KAGVTQTPRYLIKTRGQQVTLSCSPISGHRSVSWYQQTPGQGLQFLFEYFSETQRNKGNFPGRFSGRQFSNSRSEMNVSTLELGDSALYLCASKLADGLNEQFFGPGTRLTVL.

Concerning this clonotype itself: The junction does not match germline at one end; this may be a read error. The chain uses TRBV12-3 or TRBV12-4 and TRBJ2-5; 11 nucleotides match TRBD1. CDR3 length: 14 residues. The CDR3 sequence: CVSSGTGGEETQYF. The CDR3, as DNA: TGTGTCAGCAGTGGGACAGGGGGGGAAGAGACCCAGTACTTC.

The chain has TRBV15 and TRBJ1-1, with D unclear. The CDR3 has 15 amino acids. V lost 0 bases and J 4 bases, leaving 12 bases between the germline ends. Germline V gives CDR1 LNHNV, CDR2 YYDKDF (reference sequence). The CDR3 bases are TGTGCCACCAGCAGAGATCGCGGGTTGGGCACTGAAGCTTTCTTT. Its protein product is CATSRDRGLGTEAFF.

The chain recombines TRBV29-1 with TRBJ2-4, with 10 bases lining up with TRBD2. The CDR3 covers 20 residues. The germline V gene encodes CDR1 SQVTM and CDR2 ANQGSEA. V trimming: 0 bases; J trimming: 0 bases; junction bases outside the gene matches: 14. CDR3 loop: CSVEDPPSSGSSLAKNIQYF. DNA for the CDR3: TGCAGCGTTGAAGACCCCCCATCTAGCGGGAGTAGCCTAGCCAAAAACATTCAGTACTTC.

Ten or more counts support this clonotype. The CDR3 DNA is TGTGCCAGCAGCCAAGATCCGCGCACAGATACGCAGTATTTT. It encodes CASSQDPRTDTQYF. The V gene is TRBV3-1, the J gene TRBJ2-3; D gene ambiguous. V was cut by 0 bases and J by 1 base, with 5 bases left in between. Germline CDR1 and CDR2: LGHDT and YNNKEL (reference sequence). This CDR3 is built from 14 residues.

The CDR3: CASSEASRLETQYF. For the CDR3, the DNA is TGTGCCAGCAGTGAAGCTTCCCGCTTGGAGACCCAGTACTTC. V is TRBV2 and J is TRBJ2-5; D gene unclear. Between the trimmed V and J ends, which lost 0 bases and 5 bases, there was a span of 10 bases. This CDR3 is built from 14 residues. Germline V gene sequence: CDR1 SNHLY, CDR2 FYNNEI.

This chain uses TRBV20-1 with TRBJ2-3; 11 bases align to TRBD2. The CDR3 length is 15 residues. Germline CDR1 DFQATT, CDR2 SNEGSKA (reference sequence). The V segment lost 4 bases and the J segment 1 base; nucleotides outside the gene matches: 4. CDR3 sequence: CSATGTSGGTDTQYF. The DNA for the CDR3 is TGCAGTGCTACCGGGACTAGCGGAGGCACAGATACGCAGTATTTT.

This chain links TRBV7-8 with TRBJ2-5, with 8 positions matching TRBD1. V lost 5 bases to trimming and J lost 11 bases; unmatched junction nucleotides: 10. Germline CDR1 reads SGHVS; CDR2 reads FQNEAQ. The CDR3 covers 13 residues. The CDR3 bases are TGTGCCAGCAGCGCAAACAGGGGGGTGGAGCAGTACTTC. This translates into CASSANRGVEQYF.

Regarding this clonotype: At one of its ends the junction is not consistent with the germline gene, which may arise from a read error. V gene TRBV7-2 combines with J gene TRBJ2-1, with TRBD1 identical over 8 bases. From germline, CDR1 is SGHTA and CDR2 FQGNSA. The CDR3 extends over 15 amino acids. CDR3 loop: CVSSPGQGAHNEQFF. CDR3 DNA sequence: TGTGTCAGCAGCCCCGGACAGGGCGCCCACAATGAGCAGTTCTTC.

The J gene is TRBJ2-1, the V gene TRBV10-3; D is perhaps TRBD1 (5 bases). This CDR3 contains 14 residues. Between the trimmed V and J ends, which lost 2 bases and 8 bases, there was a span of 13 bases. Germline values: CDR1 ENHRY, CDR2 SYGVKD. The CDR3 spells CAISEGQGRDEQFF. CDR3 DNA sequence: TGTGCCATCAGTGAGGGGCAGGGTAGGGATGAGCAGTTCTTC.

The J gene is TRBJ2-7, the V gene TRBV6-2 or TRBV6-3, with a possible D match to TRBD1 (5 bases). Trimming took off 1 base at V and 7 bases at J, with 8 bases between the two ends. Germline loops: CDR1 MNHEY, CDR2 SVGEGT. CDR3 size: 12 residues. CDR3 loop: CASSYYRTEQYF. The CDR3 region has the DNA TGTGCCAGCAGTTACTACCGGACAGAGCAGTACTTC.

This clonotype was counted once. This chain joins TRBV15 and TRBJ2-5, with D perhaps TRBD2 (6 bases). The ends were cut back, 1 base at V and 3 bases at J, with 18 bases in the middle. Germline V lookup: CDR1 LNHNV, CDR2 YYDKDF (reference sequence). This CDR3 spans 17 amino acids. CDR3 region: CATSRGRGGTGEETQYF. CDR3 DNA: TGTGCCACCAGCAGAGGCAGAGGCGGGACGGGCGAAGAGACCCAGTACTTC.

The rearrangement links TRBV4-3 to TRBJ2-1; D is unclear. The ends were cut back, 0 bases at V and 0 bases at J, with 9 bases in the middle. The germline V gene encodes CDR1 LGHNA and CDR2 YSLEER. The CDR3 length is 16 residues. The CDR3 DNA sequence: TGCGCCAGCAGCCAAGATTATCCGGGCTCCTACAATGAGCAGTTCTTC. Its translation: CASSQDYPGSYNEQFF.

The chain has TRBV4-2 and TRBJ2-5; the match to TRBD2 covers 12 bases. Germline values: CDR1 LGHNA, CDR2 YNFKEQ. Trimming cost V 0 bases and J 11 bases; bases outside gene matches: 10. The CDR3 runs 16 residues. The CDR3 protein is CASSQDPSGGANEQYF. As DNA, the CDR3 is TGTGCCAGCAGCCAAGATCCTAGCGGGGGGGCTAATGAGCAGTACTTC.

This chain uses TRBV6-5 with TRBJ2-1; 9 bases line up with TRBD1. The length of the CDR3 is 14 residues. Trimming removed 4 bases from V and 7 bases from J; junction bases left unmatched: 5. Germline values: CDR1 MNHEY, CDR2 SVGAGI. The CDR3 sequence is CASSLYRGHNEQFF. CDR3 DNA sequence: TGTGCCAGCAGTTTGTACAGGGGGCATAATGAGCAGTTCTTC.

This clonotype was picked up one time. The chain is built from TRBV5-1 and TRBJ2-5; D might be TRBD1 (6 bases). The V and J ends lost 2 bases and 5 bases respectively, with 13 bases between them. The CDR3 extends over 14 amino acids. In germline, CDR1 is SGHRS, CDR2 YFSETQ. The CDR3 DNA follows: TGCGCCAGCAGCTTTAACAGGGTTGGGGAGACCCAGTACTTC. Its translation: CASSFNRVGETQYF. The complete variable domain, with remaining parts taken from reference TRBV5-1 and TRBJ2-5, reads KAGVTQTPRYLIKTRGQQVTLSCSPISGHRSVSWYQQTPGQGLQFLFEYFSETQRNKGNFPGRFSGRQFSNSRSEMNVSTLELGDSALYLCASSFNRVGETQYFGPGTRLLVL.

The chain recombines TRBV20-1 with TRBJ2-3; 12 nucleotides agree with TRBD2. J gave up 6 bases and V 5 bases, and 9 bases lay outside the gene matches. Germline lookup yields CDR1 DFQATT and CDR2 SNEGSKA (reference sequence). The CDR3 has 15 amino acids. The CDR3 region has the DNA TGCAGTGCTGTCCTAGGACTAGCGGGGTTCGATACGCAGTATTTT. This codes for CSAVLGLAGFDTQYF.

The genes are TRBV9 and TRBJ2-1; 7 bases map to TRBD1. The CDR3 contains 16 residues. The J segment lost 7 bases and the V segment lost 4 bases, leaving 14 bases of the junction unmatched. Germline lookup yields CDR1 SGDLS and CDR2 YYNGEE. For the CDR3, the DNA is TGTGCCAGCAGCCCGAAAAGTCAGGGGGTGGGAAATGAGCAGTTCTTC. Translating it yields CASSPKSQGVGNEQFF.

The CDR3 sequence: CSAIPSGTGSYNEQFF. For the CDR3, the DNA is TGCAGTGCTATACCCTCCGGGACAGGGTCCTACAATGAGCAGTTCTTC. The chain uses TRBV20-1 and TRBJ2-1, with TRBD1 matching 9 bases. The CDR3 length is 16 residues. The V segment lost 4 bases and the J segment 1 base; nucleotides outside the gene matches: 8. Germline CDR1 DFQATT, CDR2 SNEGSKA (reference sequence).

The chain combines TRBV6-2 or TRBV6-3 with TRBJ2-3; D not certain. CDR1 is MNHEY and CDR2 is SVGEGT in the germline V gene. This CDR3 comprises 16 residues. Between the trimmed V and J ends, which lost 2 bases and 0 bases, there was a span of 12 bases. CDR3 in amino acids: CASSYLWVPSTDTQYF. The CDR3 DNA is TGTGCCAGCAGTTACCTTTGGGTACCTAGCACAGATACGCAGTATTTT.

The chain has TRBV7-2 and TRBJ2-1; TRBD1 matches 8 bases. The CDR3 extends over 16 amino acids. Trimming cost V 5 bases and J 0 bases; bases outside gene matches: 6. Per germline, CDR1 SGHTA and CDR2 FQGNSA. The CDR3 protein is CASSPRDRSSYNEQFF. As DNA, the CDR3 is TGTGCCAGCAGCCCCAGGGACAGGAGCTCCTACAATGAGCAGTTCTTC.